The rows below give T cell receptor beta chains drawn from one sample of a study of a mutant IDH1 vaccine in newly diagnosed glioma. For these TCRs, the target antigens are not known. TCRdb's copy holds only in-frame clones and misses some; the assay was immunoSEQ multiplex PCR. Here the sample spans approximately 35,000 clones, 88% being singletons. The sequencing here drew on PBMCs, taken from a glioma patient whose treatment included an IDH1 peptide vaccine. All receptors derive from a man aged 35-49 years with glioma. CDR3s include the opening cysteine and the closing phenylalanine or tryptophan.

v_gene	j_gene	CDR3aa
TRBV29-1	TRBJ2-7	CSVEVRHLRGVYEQYF
TRBV6-5	TRBJ1-1	CASSYGGLMNTEAFF
TRBV5-8	TRBJ1-5	CASSWDRGQSNQPQHF
TRBV29-1	TRBJ1-2	CSVRMGRMGYTF
TRBV29-1	TRBJ2-2	CSVLRTGGTGELFF
TRBV10-3	TRBJ2-3	CAISVWVDPAGVPDTQYF
TRBV5-1	TRBJ2-2	CASSFTSGGWNTGELFF
TRBV7-9	TRBJ2-3	CASSFSGEETQYF
TRBV7-2	TRBJ1-2	CASSSRTGVTMRYTF
TRBV9	TRBJ1-1	CASSGTTVMNTEAFF
TRBV6-1	TRBJ1-2	CASSEMVTGGYGYTF
TRBV13	TRBJ2-3	CASSFLAGGRDTQYF
TRBV28	TRBJ2-5	CASSAQGKTQYF
TRBV9	TRBJ1-1	CASSQSGGRNTEAFF
TRBV2	TRBJ1-5	CASSGGLDQPQHF
TRBV6-5	TRBJ2-3	CASSRGTSGGGQYF
TRBV6-4	TRBJ2-1	CASSEQGTSGDNEQFF
TRBV7-2	TRBJ2-7	CASSVLAGEFDEQYF
TRBV5-1	TRBJ1-4	CASSLEDNEKLFF
TRBV2	TRBJ2-3	CASSSAGLAGEVTDTQYF
TRBV5-5	TRBJ2-7	CASSPLGAYEQYF
TRBV6-1	TRBJ2-2	CASSALGGRDTGELFF
TRBV4-1	TRBJ1-2	CASSQSRTGSNGYTF
TRBV7-9	TRBJ2-7	CASSQKKGLAGVYEQYF
TRBV30	TRBJ1-2	CAWSATLRGYTF
TRBV29-1	TRBJ1-4	CSVGASGQPNEKLFF
TRBV4-1	TRBJ2-3	CASRATFTDTQYF
TRBV7-3	TRBJ2-2	CASSQDSGNTGELFF
TRBV4-2	TRBJ1-2	CASSQDTQGSMGYTF
TRBV9	TRBJ2-1	CASSVDSVPYNEQFF
TRBV19	TRBJ1-5	CASSIGQGNQPQHF
TRBV7-7	TRBJ2-5	CASSFGREGETQYF
TRBV13	TRBJ2-3	CASSQGLAGAGDTQYF
TRBV7-2	TRBJ1-5	CASSPEGSQPQHF
TRBV6-5	NA	CASRALGAGGHEQYF
TRBV29-1	TRBJ2-3	CSSVGDRGTDTQYF
TRBV5-3	TRBJ1-5	CARSLGQLRGDNQPQHF
TRBV5-1	TRBJ1-5	CASSLERFNQPQHF
TRBV4-1	TRBJ1-2	CASSPTIYYGYTF
TRBV7-8	TRBJ2-7	CASTTVAGRSSEQYF
TRBV19	TRBJ2-3	CASTRTSGITDTQYF
TRBV5-8	TRBJ2-5	CASSLDVGETQYF
TRBV11-1	TRBJ1-6	CASSSTGGTGSPLHF
TRBV11-3	TRBJ2-7	CASSPGLGQGIEQYF
TRBV27	TRBJ1-2	CASSSGTGEFPGYGYTF
TRBV15	TRBJ1-5	CATSRQLDQPQHF
TRBV7-3	TRBJ2-5	CASSSPGTGGEETQYF
TRBV7-9	TRBJ2-2	CASGGDTGELFF
TRBV19	TRBJ2-2	CASSADYRAGELFF
TRBV11-3	TRBJ1-1	CASSVSWNTEAFF
TRBV7-3	TRBJ1-4	CASSVSGGGNEKLFF
TRBV9	TRBJ2-5	CASSVSDRGEQYF
TRBV19	TRBJ1-2	CASGDRGRLDGYTF
TRBV19	TRBJ2-2	CASRLGLNTGELFF
TRBV5-4	TRBJ1-3	CASGLKGNTIYF
TRBV10-1	TRBJ2-6	CASSDKVGSGANVLTF
TRBV19	TRBJ2-7	CASSPQVGGSYEQYF